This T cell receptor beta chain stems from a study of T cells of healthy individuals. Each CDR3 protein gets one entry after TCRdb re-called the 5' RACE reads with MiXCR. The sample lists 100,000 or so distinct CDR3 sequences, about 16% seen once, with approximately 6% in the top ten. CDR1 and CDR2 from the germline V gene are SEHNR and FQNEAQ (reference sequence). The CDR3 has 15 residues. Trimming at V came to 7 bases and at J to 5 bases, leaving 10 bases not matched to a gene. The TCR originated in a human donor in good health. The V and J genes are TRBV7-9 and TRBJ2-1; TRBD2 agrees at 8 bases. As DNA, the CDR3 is TGTGCCAGCAACATAATAGCGGGGATAAACAATGAGCAGTTCTTC. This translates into CASNIIAGINNEQFF.